This T cell receptor beta chain was obtained from a study of shared clonotypes between healthy human individuals. Trimming removed 3 bases at V and 9 bases at J, with 6 bases between. CDR3 length equals 10 residues. Germline assignment: CDR1 SNHLY and CDR2 FYNNEI. Sequencing was performed with immunoSEQ multiplex PCR; in TCRdb, only in-frame clones are kept and a portion is missing. The sample lists over a million clones; 95% to 97% were seen once. The specimen was naive CD4+ T cells sorted from blood. Subset here: CD45RA+ positively selected. The rearrangement joins TRBV2 to TRBJ2-7; D not certain. This clonotype originated in a man aged 25-45 years in good health. Written as DNA, the CDR3 is TGTGCCAGCAGTGAGCTGGTGCAGTACTTC. It codes for CASSELVQYF.